The 10 T cell receptor beta chains presented below share a single source sample, sequenced in a study of PD-1 blockade in classical Hodgkin lymphoma. TCRdb's table, derived via immunoSEQ multiplex PCR, lists solely in-frame clones and lacks some. The sample lists roughly 62,000 clones, about 91% seen once, with around 13% in the top ten. All patients experienced relapse after autologous stem cell transplantation, and brentuximab vedotin exposure was variable. This specimen consisted of peripheral blood mononuclear cells (PBMCs), obtained at baseline. The receptors stem from a human donor with classical Hodgkin lymphoma.

The CDR3 here is CATSRERAGRAMDTIYF. The CDR3, as DNA: TGTGCCACCAGCAGAGAACGAGCGGGCCGAGCTATGGACACCATATATTTT. The chain recombines TRBV15 with TRBJ1-3, with D hard to call. The length of the CDR3 is 17 residues. CDR1 LNHNV and CDR2 YYDKDF come from the germline V gene (reference sequence). Trimming shortened V by 0 bases and J by 8 bases, and 20 bases separated the two germline ends.

This sequence joins TRBV7-2 and TRBJ2-2; 11 nucleotides align to TRBD2. CDR1 SGHTA and CDR2 FQGNSA come from the germline V gene. V was pared by 2 bases and J by 7 bases, with 9 bases of the junction left unmatched. There are 17 residues in the CDR3. This CDR3 reads CASSLLSGGASVGELFF. The CDR3 nucleotides read TGTGCCAGCAGCTTACTTAGCGGGGGGGCCTCGGTCGGGGAGCTGTTTTTT.

CDR3 loop: CASSAPADTLASGATDTQYF. The CDR3, as DNA: TGTGCCAGCAGCGCACCAGCCGACACTCTTGCTAGCGGGGCCACAGATACGCAGTATTTT. This chain connects TRBV9 to TRBJ2-3; 9 bases are a match to TRBD2. Germline lookup yields CDR1 SGDLS and CDR2 YYNGEE. This CDR3 is built from 20 residues. The junction had 19 bases not matched to a gene; V was cut back by 3 bases and J by 2 bases.

The chain employs TRBV5-6 and TRBJ1-1; no clear D gene. Trimming removed 2 bases at V and 7 bases at J, with 9 bases between. The CDR3 has 12 amino acids. Germline V gene lookup returns CDR1 SGHDT and CDR2 YYEEEE. The CDR3 bases are TGTGCCAGCAGCTTCACCCCTGATGAAGCTTTCTTT. It codes for CASSFTPDEAFF.

The chain has TRBV6-5 and TRBJ2-7; 7 nucleotides match TRBD2. The ends lost 6 bases at V and 1 base at J; junction bases unmatched: 9. CDR3 length: 15 amino acids. Germline CDR1 MNHEY, CDR2 SVGAGI. The CDR3: CASSPVGGESYEQYF. The CDR3 DNA sequence: TGTGCCAGCAGCCCCGTGGGGGGGGAGTCCTACGAGCAGTACTTC.

The chain is built from TRBV19 and TRBJ1-1; D gene unclear. CDR3 size: 15 residues. Trimming took off 0 bases at V and 4 bases at J, with 12 bases between the two ends. The germline V gene encodes CDR1 LNHDA and CDR2 SQIVND (reference sequence). CDR3 nucleotide sequence: TGTGCCAGTAGTATAGAGCCCGGGCGTGGCACTGAAGCTTTCTTT. This codes for CASSIEPGRGTEAFF.

CDR3 region: CASSPVDRDPYGYTF. CDR3 DNA sequence: TGTGCCAGCTCACCAGTTGACAGGGATCCCTATGGCTACACCTTC. The V call is TRBV18, the J call TRBJ1-2; 7 bases match TRBD1. Germline values: CDR1 KGHSH, CDR2 LQKENI. V shed 2 bases, J shed 4 bases, and the junction held 7 bases outside the gene matches. CDR3 length: 15 amino acids.

The rearrangement joins TRBV18 to TRBJ2-3; D is uncertain. V was shortened by 1 base and J by 0 bases, with 14 bases between the two germline ends. Germline CDR1 reads KGHSH; CDR2 reads LQKENI. The CDR3 is 17 residues long. CDR3 nucleotide sequence: TGTGCCAGCTCACCACAGTACACAAGCCGTAGCACAGATACGCAGTATTTT. Amino acids: CASSPQYTSRSTDTQYF.

The chain recombines TRBV6-4 with TRBJ2-3; TRBD2 aligns across 15 bases. V lost 10 bases to trimming and J lost 3 bases; unmatched junction nucleotides: 5. CDR1 is MRHNA, CDR2 SNTAGT, per germline. The CDR3 is made up of 15 amino acids. The CDR3 DNA reads TGTGCCACCGGACTAGCGGGGGGGAGTACAGATACGCAGTATTTT. Protein sequence: CATGLAGGSTDTQYF.

The V and J genes are TRBV6-1 and TRBJ1-1; D call uncertain. Germline V lookup: CDR1 MNHNS, CDR2 SASEGT. The CDR3 length is 15 residues. V lost 2 bases, J lost 2 bases, and 12 bases lay in between. The CDR3 here is CASSELRTVNTEAFF. The CDR3 nucleotides read TGTGCCAGCAGTGAATTGAGGACCGTTAACACTGAAGCTTTCTTT.